The TCR beta chain described here comes from a study of T cell changes during pregnancy in multiple sclerosis. Data came from immunoSEQ multiplex PCR; TCRdb stores just in-frame clones and leaves some out. The sample lists 69,000 or so clones, roughly 90% occurring once. Trimming took 4 bases from V and 10 from J, leaving 9 bases between them. The germline CDR1 and CDR2 sequences are SGHTS and YDEGEE. There are 11 residues in the CDR3. The chain uses TRBV5-8 and TRBJ1-3; D unresolved. The material was peripheral blood, obtained in the third trimester of pregnancy. The sequence came from a female donor with multiple sclerosis, enrolled in a pregnancy study. Here the CDR3 DNA reads TGTGCCAGCAGCCCTCCAGTGACCATATATTTT. Protein product: CASSPPVTIYF.